A few counts support the clone carrying this T cell receptor (beta chain). The data derive from a study of cytotoxic CD8 clonotypes in ibrutinib-treated CLL. Study as a whole: Across samples, productive templates numbered approximately 250,000 and productive rearrangements reached about 98,000 on average.

Sequencing was performed with immunoSEQ multiplex PCR; in TCRdb, only in-frame clones are kept and a portion is missing. The sample has 140,000 to 150,000 clones, roughly 76% seen once. The CDR3 is 12 residues long. Trimming removed 0 bases from V and 7 bases from J, with 8 bases in between. Germline V gene sequence: CDR1 SGHRS, CDR2 YFSETQ. The TCR sequence derives from a human donor with chronic lymphocytic leukemia. The chain combines TRBV5-1 with TRBJ2-7, with D unclear. Sequencing used PBMCs, obtained after 24 months of ibrutinib treatment. The DNA for the CDR3 is TGCGCCAGCAGCTTGGCCCCCCGGGAGCAGTACTTC. It yields the protein CASSLAPREQYF.